This TCR beta chain was recovered during a study of human T cells and chemical hapten exposure. Attachment of unique molecular identifiers to individual cDNA molecules was performed in the library. Using its own MiXCR run on the RACE reads, TCRdb lists one record per CDR3 protein. Among 200,000 to 300,000 distinct CDR3 sequences listed, about 9% were seen once. Time point given: pre-sensitization, week 0. The treatment here: therapeutic diphenylcyclopropenone sensitization with weekly scalp DPC. This clonotype was recorded many times. The sequencing used whole blood, collected in connection with sensitization to the hapten diphenylcyclopropenone (DPC). This TCR derives from a woman aged 40 to 55 with alopecia areata. Some clones in this sample may be carry-over from other donors' samples.

CDR3 sequence reads: CSVVPGQGDNEQFF. CDR3 bases: TGCAGCGTCGTACCGGGACAGGGTGACAATGAGCAGTTCTTC. V and J are TRBV29-1 and TRBJ2-1; 9 bases align to TRBD1. This CDR3 spans 14 amino acids. Germline trimming cut 6 bases from V and 5 bases from J; bases unmatched to any gene: 8. Germline V gives CDR1 SQVTM, CDR2 ANQGSEA.